These 31 T cell receptor beta chains were sequenced from one sample in a study of T cells after yellow fever vaccination. From the 5' RACE reads, TCRdb called clonotypes with MiXCR, one entry per CDR3 protein. The table lists about 29,000 distinct CDR3 sequences, about 5% of them singletons. Here the sequenced sample was CD8+ T cells sorted from PBMCs, taken 10 days after the yellow fever booster vaccination. The origin of the receptors is a man aged 25-45 years who received the YFV17D yellow fever vaccine.

This clonotype was picked up many times. The genes are TRBV9 and TRBJ2-1, with D perhaps TRBD1 (6 bases). Germline CDR1 reads SGDLS; CDR2 reads YYNGEE. Trimming pared 4 bases from V and 0 bases from J, leaving 11 bases between. The CDR3 has 15 residues. The CDR3 spells CASSIGTNSYNEQFF. CDR3 in DNA: TGTGCCAGCAGCATCGGGACAAACTCCTACAATGAGCAGTTCTTC.

This clonotype came up many times. V gene TRBV12-3 or TRBV12-4 combines with J gene TRBJ2-3; D might be TRBD2 (5 bases). The length of the CDR3 is 15 residues. Trimming pared 5 bases from V and 3 bases from J, leaving 15 bases between. In DNA form, the CDR3 reads TGTGCCAGCAGTCCCTTCGAGAGGAGGACAGATACGCAGTATTTT. This translates into CASSPFERRTDTQYF.

This clonotype was picked up many times. The chain joins TRBV6-2 or TRBV6-3 to TRBJ1-2; no reliable D call. The CDR3 has 20 residues. V was cut by 5 bases and J by 7 bases, with 35 bases left in between. Germline V lookup: CDR1 MNHEY, CDR2 SVGEGT. CDR3 loop: CASSRPITRTPPPNPVGYTF. The CDR3 coding sequence is TGTGCCAGCAGTCGGCCAATCACTAGGACCCCGCCACCCAATCCGGTTGGCTACACCTTC.

This clonotype was seen many times. The rearrangement links TRBV7-9 to TRBJ2-3; possible D gene TRBD2, 6 bases. CDR3 length equals 15 residues. The V and J ends lost 3 bases and 7 bases respectively, with 17 bases between them. The germline V gene has CDR1 SEHNR and CDR2 FQNEAQ (reference sequence). The CDR3 bases are TGTGCCAGCAGCTTTGAGGTTGGAGGGGCGAATACGCAGTATTTT. Protein sequence: CASSFEVGGANTQYF.

This clonotype was counted at least ten times. The V and J genes are TRBV4-3 and TRBJ2-1; unclear D gene. Trimming took off 4 bases at V and 0 bases at J, with 13 bases between the two ends. The CDR3 is made up of 16 amino acids. The germline V gene encodes CDR1 LGHNA and CDR2 YSLEER. Written as DNA, the CDR3 is TGCGCCAGCAGCCGCCGCGCTCCGAGCTCCTACAATGAGCAGTTCTTC. As protein: CASSRRAPSSYNEQFF.

This clonotype was seen at least ten times. The chain uses TRBV6-5 and TRBJ2-7; tentatively, D is TRBD2 (5 bases). V was pared by 2 bases and J by 6 bases, with 11 bases between. Germline CDR1 reads MNHEY; CDR2 reads SVGAGI. The CDR3 has 13 amino acids. CDR3 amino acids: CASSYATAGEQYF. In nucleotides, the CDR3 is TGTGCCAGCAGTTACGCTACCGCGGGCGAGCAGTACTTC.

This clonotype occurred many times. The CDR3 nucleotides read TGTGCCAGCAACTCTGGGGCGAGCAGCTCCTACAATGAGCAGTTCTTC. It specifies CASNSGASSSYNEQFF. The genes are TRBV7-9 and TRBJ2-1, with a possible D match to TRBD1 (5 bases). Germline lookup yields CDR1 SEHNR and CDR2 FQNEAQ (reference sequence). The CDR3 runs 16 residues. V was clipped by 7 bases and J by 0 bases, with 16 bases between them. The full variable domain, with the rest looked up from reference TRBV7-9 and TRBJ2-1, is DTGVSQNPRHKITKRGQNVTFRCDPISEHNRLYWYRQTLGQGPEFLTYFQNEAQLEKSRLLSDRFSAERPKGSFSTLEIQRTEQGDSAMYLCASNSGASSSYNEQFFGPGTRLTVL.

The table lists this clonotype with many counts. The rearrangement joins TRBV11-2 to TRBJ2-3; D not certain. V lost 2 bases and J 0 bases, leaving 21 bases between the germline ends. CDR1 is SGHAT and CDR2 is FQNNGV in the germline V gene. This CDR3 spans 19 amino acids. CDR3 region: CASSLRDPLDLVSTDTQYF. Written as DNA, the CDR3 is TGTGCCAGCAGCTTACGAGACCCCCTCGACCTAGTAAGCACAGATACGCAGTATTTT.

This clonotype was found many times. This rearrangement joins TRBV5-1 to TRBJ1-1, with a tentative D call TRBD1 (5 bases). The CDR3 is made up of 14 amino acids. The V end lost 4 bases, the J end lost 4 bases, and 14 bases lay between the germline ends. Germline V CDR1 and CDR2: SGHRS, YFSETQ. The CDR3: CASSPARDPTEAFF. CDR3 DNA sequence: TGCGCCAGCAGCCCGGCCAGGGACCCCACTGAAGCTTTCTTT. The variable domain in full, completed from reference TRBV5-1 and TRBJ1-1, reads KAGVTQTPRYLIKTRGQQVTLSCSPISGHRSVSWYQQTPGQGLQFLFEYFSETQRNKGNFPGRFSGRQFSNSRSEMNVSTLELGDSALYLCASSPARDPTEAFFGQGTRLTVV.

This clonotype was found many times. The rearrangement links TRBV4-2 to TRBJ2-7; 15 bases match TRBD2. V lost 3 bases and J lost 4; bases outside the gene matches: 7. Germline V gives CDR1 LGHNA, CDR2 YNFKEQ. CDR3 size: 17 residues. CDR3 DNA: TGTGCCAGCAGCCAGGAAGCTGGACTAGCGGGAGGGTACGAGCAGTACTTC. It translates to CASSQEAGLAGGYEQYF.

This clonotype occurred many times. This CDR3 reads CASSQDLTFSYEQYF. The CDR3 DNA follows: TGTGCCAGCAGCCAAGATTTGACTTTCTCCTACGAGCAGTACTTC. The rearrangement joins TRBV3-1 to TRBJ2-7; D gene ambiguous. The length of the CDR3 is 15 residues. Between the trimmed V and J ends, which lost 0 bases and 0 bases, there was a span of 9 bases. The V gene's germline CDR1 is LGHDT and CDR2 YNNKEL (reference sequence).

This clonotype has only a few counts. The gene calls are TRBV28 and TRBJ2-7, with D unresolved. The germline CDR1 and CDR2 sequences are MDHEN and SYDVKM. Between the trimmed V and J ends, which lost 2 bases and 0 bases, there was a span of 2 bases. The CDR3 spans 12 residues. CDR3 in amino acids: CASSLVSYEQYF. DNA for the CDR3: TGTGCCAGCAGTTTAGTCTCCTACGAGCAGTACTTC.

This clonotype was seen at least ten times. This chain connects TRBV4-2 to TRBJ2-2; no clear D. The germline V gene encodes CDR1 LGHNA and CDR2 YNFKEQ. This CDR3 is built from 12 residues. V lost 3 bases to trimming and J lost 6 bases, with 5 bases between them. The CDR3 spells CASSHGSGELFF. CDR3 bases: TGTGCCAGCAGCCACGGCTCCGGGGAGCTGTTTTTT.

This clonotype was picked up many times. The V call is TRBV6-5, the J call TRBJ2-1; 8 nucleotides agree with TRBD1. Germline-derived CDR1 and CDR2 are MNHEY and SVGAGI. V gave up 0 bases and J gave up 8 bases; unmatched junction bases: 12. This CDR3 has 17 residues. The CDR3 spells CASSYSSPFGGQDEQFF. CDR3 sequence (DNA): TGTGCCAGCAGTTACTCGAGCCCTTTTGGGGGACAGGATGAGCAGTTCTTC.

This clonotype has at least ten counts. This chain joins TRBV5-1 and TRBJ2-7; 8 bases fit TRBD1. This CDR3 spans 14 amino acids. In germline, CDR1 is SGHRS, CDR2 YFSETQ. With V trimmed by 3 bases and J by 3 bases, 5 bases remained unmatched. This chain's CDR3 is CASSSPGQDYEQYF. DNA for the CDR3: TGCGCCAGCAGCTCTCCGGGACAGGACTACGAGCAGTACTTC.

This clonotype has ten or more counts. The rearrangement links TRBV5-1 to TRBJ2-3; D is perhaps TRBD1 or TRBD2 (5 bases each). This CDR3 spans 16 amino acids. The V gene's germline CDR1 is SGHRS and CDR2 YFSETQ. Trimming pared 0 bases from V and 2 bases from J, leaving 13 bases between. This chain's CDR3 is CASSLEGTALTDTQYF. Written as DNA, the CDR3 is TGCGCCAGCAGCTTGGAGGGGACCGCCCTCACAGATACGCAGTATTTT. Based on the CDR3 plus reference TRBV5-1 and TRBJ2-3, the full variable domain is KAGVTQTPRYLIKTRGQQVTLSCSPISGHRSVSWYQQTPGQGLQFLFEYFSETQRNKGNFPGRFSGRQFSNSRSEMNVSTLELGDSALYLCASSLEGTALTDTQYFGPGTRLTVL.

This clonotype was seen repeatedly, ten times or more. V gene TRBV7-2 combines with J gene TRBJ2-7, with D maybe TRBD2 (6 bases). This CDR3 has 14 amino acids. V gave up 1 base and J gave up 3 bases, with 10 bases separating them. Germline loops: CDR1 SGHTA, CDR2 FQGNSA. The CDR3 nucleotides read TGTGCCAGCAGCTTAGTAGCGGACAACTACGAGCAGTACTTC. Translated: CASSLVADNYEQYF.

This clonotype was counted at least ten times. V gene TRBV19 combines with J gene TRBJ2-4; 16 bases align to TRBD2. There are 18 residues in the CDR3. Germline lookup yields CDR1 LNHDA and CDR2 SQIVND (reference sequence). The V gene end was trimmed by 5 bases and the J gene end by 0 bases; junction bases not matched to a gene: 4. CDR3 amino acids: CASSLGLAGGPAKNIQYF. CDR3 in DNA: TGTGCCAGTAGTCTGGGACTAGCGGGAGGGCCAGCCAAAAACATTCAGTACTTC.

This clonotype was recorded many times. The CDR3 DNA reads TGCGCCAGCAGCCAAGCTAAACCCCTAGCGGGAGAATACGGCGGGGCCAACGTCCTGACTTTC. Protein sequence: CASSQAKPLAGEYGGANVLTF. The V and J genes are TRBV4-1 and TRBJ2-6; 10 bases match TRBD2. Germline V gene sequence: CDR1 MGHRA, CDR2 YSYEKL. The CDR3 extends over 21 amino acids. V shed 1 base and J 4 bases; nucleotides not matched to a gene: 16.

There are many counts of this clonotype. The chain links TRBV20-1 to TRBJ1-1, with TRBD1 identical over 7 bases. Germline-derived CDR1 and CDR2 are DFQATT and SNEGSKA (reference sequence). The CDR3 sequence is 15 residues long. The V gene end was trimmed by 0 bases and the J gene end by 1 base; junction bases not matched to a gene: 5. The CDR3 sequence is CSARDLHRGNTEAFF. In DNA form, the CDR3 reads TGCAGTGCTAGAGATCTCCACAGGGGGAACACTGAAGCTTTCTTT.

This clonotype showed up many times. The CDR3 loop is CASSFGQGALSGDTQYF. The DNA for the CDR3 is TGTGCCAGCAGCTTTGGACAGGGGGCGCTGAGTGGTGATACGCAGTATTTT. The chain couples TRBV7-6 to TRBJ2-3; 11 bases align to TRBD1. CDR3 size: 17 residues. Germline-derived CDR1 and CDR2 are SGHVS and FNYEAQ. The junction had 11 bases not matched to a gene; V was cut back by 3 bases and J by 6 bases.

In this sample, this clonotype turned up many times. The chain is built from TRBV7-9 and TRBJ2-3; 8 bases match TRBD1. The J segment lost 4 bases and the V segment lost 5 bases, leaving 5 bases of the junction unmatched. The CDR3 has 14 amino acids. The germline V gene encodes CDR1 SEHNR and CDR2 FQNEAQ (reference sequence). CDR3 protein: CASSLSTGADTQYF. The CDR3 nucleotides read TGTGCCAGCAGCCTGTCGACAGGGGCAGATACGCAGTATTTT. The variable domain in full, with the rest retrieved from reference TRBV7-9 and TRBJ2-3, is DTGVSQNPRHKITKRGQNVTFRCDPISEHNRLYWYRQTLGQGPEFLTYFQNEAQLEKSRLLSDRFSAERPKGSFSTLEIQRTEQGDSAMYLCASSLSTGADTQYFGPGTRLTVL.

This clonotype was seen repeatedly, ten times or more. The chain has TRBV7-9 and TRBJ2-5; D not resolved. The germline gives CDR1 SEHNR, CDR2 FQNEAQ (reference sequence). This CDR3 comprises 9 residues. V was clipped by 10 bases and J by 2 bases, with 2 bases between them. CDR3 in DNA: TGTGCCACGCAAGAGACCCAGTACTTC. Encoded protein: CATQETQYF.

This chain connects TRBV4-2 to TRBJ2-1; tentatively, D is TRBD1 (7 bases). This CDR3 is 16 amino acids long. CDR1 LGHNA and CDR2 YNFKEQ come from the germline V gene. V was clipped by 0 bases and J by 4 bases, with 13 bases between them. The DNA of the CDR3 is TGTGCCAGCAGCCAAGAGTCACAGGGGACTTACAATGAGCAGTTCTTC. Residues: CASSQESQGTYNEQFF.

This clonotype was detected many times. The CDR3 reads CAWSRGIKEAFF. The CDR3, as DNA: TGTGCCTGGAGTCGGGGGATCAAGGAAGCTTTCTTT. The V and J genes are TRBV30 and TRBJ1-1; perhaps TRBD1 as D (5 bases). The V gene lost 2 bases and the J gene lost 8 bases, with 12 bases spanning the gap. The CDR3 has 12 amino acids. CDR1 is GTSNPN, CDR2 SVGIG, per germline (reference sequence).

This clonotype was found many times. The rearrangement links TRBV20-1 to TRBJ2-7; D perhaps matches TRBD1 (6 bases). CDR3 length equals 13 residues. From germline, CDR1 is DFQATT and CDR2 SNEGSKA (reference sequence). The V and J ends lost 5 bases and 5 bases respectively, with 16 bases between them. DNA for the CDR3: TGCAGTGCTTACAGGGACAACCAGGACGAGCAGTACTTC. Translating it yields CSAYRDNQDEQYF.

This clonotype was counted many times. This chain connects TRBV11-2 to TRBJ2-3; 14 bases map to TRBD2. The CDR3 is 16 residues long. The V gene's germline CDR1 is SGHAT and CDR2 FQNNGV. The junction had 5 bases not matched to a gene; V was cut back by 4 bases and J by 5 bases. The CDR3 DNA reads TGTGCCAGCAGCTCCGGACTAGCGGGAGGAGTAGATACGCAGTATTTT. Its protein is CASSSGLAGGVDTQYF.

This clonotype is categorized as medium-sized. This rearrangement joins TRBV11-2 to TRBJ2-5, with D unresolved. V lost 5 bases and J lost 2, with 12 bases in between. Germline V gene sequence: CDR1 SGHAT, CDR2 FQNNGV. The CDR3 totals 14 residues. The chain's CDR3 is CASSPVEQQETQYF. The CDR3 nucleotides are TGTGCCAGCAGCCCCGTGGAGCAGCAAGAGACCCAGTACTTC.

This clonotype was picked up many times. The chain uses TRBV24-1 and TRBJ1-2, with 8 bases identical to TRBD1. CDR3 size: 14 residues. CDR1 is KGHDR and CDR2 is SFDVKD in the germline V gene. V was pared by 8 bases and J by 6 bases, with 10 bases of the junction left unmatched. CDR3 DNA: TGTGCCACCAAACCCGGGTCAGGGGGCGATGGCTACACCTTC. It specifies CATKPGSGGDGYTF.

A note on this clonotype: Possible read error: a much larger clone is one base away. The genes are TRBV12-3 or TRBV12-4 and TRBJ2-1; D possibly corresponds to TRBD1 (5 bases). The germline V and J ends were trimmed by 6 bases and 7 bases, with 13 bases remaining between them. The CDR3 sequence is 13 residues long. In DNA, the CDR3 is TGTGCCAGCAGGGTAAGGGGCGAAAATGAGCAGTTCTTC. Translated, it gives CASRVRGENEQFF.

This clonotype has only a few counts. A read error may be the cause here, since a much bigger clone is one base away. This chain connects TRBV24-1 to TRBJ2-1, with 7 bases lining up with TRBD1. The germline gives CDR1 KGHDR, CDR2 SFDVKD. V was pared by 3 bases and J by 7 bases, with 11 bases of the junction left unmatched. There are 16 residues in the CDR3. The CDR3 DNA is TGTGCCACCAGTGATGAGCAGGGGGAGAGATGGAATGAGCAGTTCTTC. This sequence encodes CATSDEQGERWNEQFF.